Shown below are 25 T cell receptor beta chains from a single sample sequenced in a study of cytomegalovirus exposure and HLA in healthy donors. Libraries were prepared by immunoSEQ multiplex PCR; TCRdb keeps only in-frame clonotypes and omits some of them. The sample has 200,000 to 250,000 clones; roughly 84% are singletons. Sequencing input: PBMCs. These TCRs come from a woman aged 30 to 39 in good health and CMV-seropositive.

The chain couples TRBV5-6 to TRBJ2-3; 7 nucleotides align to TRBD2. The junction had 8 bases not matched to a gene; V was cut back by 1 base and J by 3 bases. Germline V gene lookup returns CDR1 SGHDT and CDR2 YYEEEE. The CDR3 extends over 16 amino acids. The CDR3 loop reads CASSLPSPGGTDTQYF. In DNA, the CDR3 is TGTGCCAGCAGCTTGCCTTCTCCGGGAGGTACAGATACGCAGTATTTT.

This clone was seen a handful of times. The chain couples TRBV19 to TRBJ2-7; 13 bases line up with TRBD2. Germline values: CDR1 LNHDA, CDR2 SQIVND (reference sequence). Trimming at V came to 4 bases and at J to 3 bases, leaving 0 bases not matched to a gene. CDR3 length: 14 residues. CDR3 sequence reads: CASSRTSGSYEQYF. The CDR3 DNA is TGTGCCAGTAGTAGGACTAGCGGGAGCTACGAGCAGTACTTC.

The J gene is TRBJ1-2, the V gene TRBV19; TRBD1 matches 7 bases. V gave up 3 bases and J gave up 4 bases; unmatched junction bases: 2. CDR1 is LNHDA, CDR2 SQIVND, per germline (reference sequence). This CDR3 contains 13 residues. The CDR3 protein is CASSMGTAYGYTF. The DNA for the CDR3 is TGTGCCAGTAGTATGGGGACAGCCTATGGCTACACCTTC.

This clone was detected only once. This rearrangement joins TRBV6-1 to TRBJ2-5; no firm D call. Germline CDR1 MNHNS, CDR2 SASEGT. Trimming cost V 4 bases and J 2 bases, with 8 bases left between them. This CDR3 is 13 amino acids long. CDR3 sequence: CASSGHLQETQYF. The CDR3 DNA reads as TGTGCCAGCAGTGGCCACTTGCAAGAGACCCAGTACTTC.

This chain joins TRBV9 and TRBJ1-5; D may be TRBD1 (5 bases). The V gene lost 1 base and the J gene lost 2 bases, with 10 bases spanning the gap. Germline V gene data show CDR1 as SGDLS and CDR2 as YYNGEE. This CDR3 contains 15 residues. In nucleotides, the CDR3 is TGTGCCAGCAGCGTAACGGGGGTCGGCAATCAGCCCCAGCATTTT. Encoded protein: CASSVTGVGNQPQHF.

This chain joins TRBV18 and TRBJ2-2; D not resolved. Germline V lookup: CDR1 KGHSH, CDR2 LQKENI. Between the trimmed V and J ends, which lost 1 base and 2 bases, there was a span of 5 bases. The CDR3 spans 14 residues. The CDR3 loop reads CASSPRGNTGELFF. The CDR3 DNA reads TGTGCCAGCTCACCACGGGGAAACACCGGGGAGCTGTTTTTT. Using reference TRBV18 and TRBJ2-2 for the parts outside the CDR3, the full variable domain is NAGVMQNPRHLVRRRGQEARLRCSPMKGHSHVYWYRQLPEEGLKFMVYLQKENIIDESGMPKERFSAEFPKEGPSILRIQQVVRGDSAAYFCASSPRGNTGELFFGEGSRLTVL.

The V gene is TRBV7-8, the J gene TRBJ1-4; D remains ambiguous. V lost 3 bases to trimming and J lost 0 bases, with 5 bases between them. The CDR3 covers 14 residues. CDR1 and CDR2 from the germline V gene are SGHVS and FQNEAQ. The CDR3 loop is CASSFGTTNEKLFF. CDR3 coding DNA: TGTGCCAGCAGCTTCGGGACAACTAATGAAAAACTGTTTTTT. Full variable domain (remainder filled in from reference TRBV7-8 and TRBJ1-4): GAGVSQSPRYKVAKRGQDVALRCDPISGHVSLFWYQQALGQGPEFLTYFQNEAQLDKSGLPSDRFFAERPEGSVSTLKIQRTQQEDSAVYLCASSFGTTNEKLFFGSGTQLSVL.

The rearrangement joins TRBV25-1 to TRBJ1-1; no firm D call. There are 15 residues in the CDR3. In germline, CDR1 is MGHDK, CDR2 SYGVNS. The V and J ends lost 3 bases and 4 bases respectively, with 15 bases between them. The CDR3 DNA reads TGTGCCAGCAGTGAGTATACAGAAGTAGGCACTGAAGCTTTCTTT. Amino acids: CASSEYTEVGTEAFF.

The chain has TRBV5-1 and TRBJ2-3; D perhaps matches TRBD2 (5 bases). The CDR3 has 16 amino acids. Germline values: CDR1 SGHRS, CDR2 YFSETQ. Trimming shortened V by 2 bases and J by 2 bases, and 15 bases separated the two germline ends. Written as DNA, the CDR3 is TGCGCCAGCAGCTTCTCCCGCGGAGGCTACACAGATACGCAGTATTTT. It yields the protein CASSFSRGGYTDTQYF.

The V gene is TRBV5-1, the J gene TRBJ1-1; D perhaps matches TRBD1 (6 bases). The CDR3 is 16 amino acids. In germline, CDR1 is SGHRS, CDR2 YFSETQ. Trimming shortened V by 2 bases and J by 6 bases, and 20 bases separated the two germline ends. The CDR3 DNA reads TGCGCCAGCAGCTTCGGGGGGGCTGGATTTGAAGCTGAAGCTTTCTTT. It yields the protein CASSFGGAGFEAEAFF.

This sequence joins TRBV28 and TRBJ1-2, with D hard to call. CDR1 and CDR2 from the germline V gene are MDHEN and SYDVKM. The CDR3 consists of 16 residues. Trimming stripped 2 bases from V and 1 base from J, with 14 bases between. The CDR3 coding sequence is TGTGCCAGCAGTTTAAGGGTAGGCCAGGTTAACTATGGCTACACCTTC. Its protein is CASSLRVGQVNYGYTF.

The chain uses TRBV27 and TRBJ2-7, with a tentative D call TRBD1 (6 bases). The CDR3 totals 14 residues. The germline V and J ends were trimmed by 6 bases and 2 bases, with 14 bases remaining between them. Germline V CDR1 and CDR2: MNHEY, SMNVEV (reference sequence). DNA of the CDR3: TGTGCCAGCAGGATGGGCCCAGGGGCCTACGAGCAGTACTTC. Amino acid sequence: CASRMGPGAYEQYF.

CDR3 nucleotide sequence: TGTGCCAGCAGCCAAGTCCAGCGGGGACCCTACGAGCAGTACTTC. It translates to CASSQVQRGPYEQYF. The chain employs TRBV4-2 and TRBJ2-7, with 7 bases aligning to TRBD2. The length of the CDR3 is 15 residues. Looked up from germline, CDR1 is LGHNA and CDR2 is YNFKEQ. With V trimmed by 1 base and J by 2 bases, 5 bases remained unmatched.

V usage is TRBV7-8 and J usage is TRBJ1-2; D gene ambiguous. This CDR3 has 12 amino acids. The V end was cut by 2 bases, the J end by 6 bases, with 7 bases between. Germline CDR1 and CDR2: SGHVS and FQNEAQ. The CDR3: CASSLSNHGYTF. CDR3 sequence (DNA): TGTGCCAGCAGCTTAAGCAATCATGGCTACACCTTC.

This clone was recorded a few times. The chain joins TRBV7-8 to TRBJ1-1, with 8 nucleotides matching TRBD1. This CDR3 region has 13 residues. Germline V gene data show CDR1 as SGHVS and CDR2 as FQNEAQ. V lost 3 bases, J lost 4 bases, and 1 base stayed unmatched. As DNA, the CDR3 is TGTGCCAGCAGCTTGACAGGGGCCACTGAAGCTTTCTTT. Its translation is CASSLTGATEAFF.

The V and J genes are TRBV11-2 and TRBJ2-7; 10 bases are a match to TRBD2. From germline, CDR1 is SGHAT and CDR2 FQNNGV. V lost 7 bases and J lost 2; bases outside the gene matches: 2. CDR3 length: 13 amino acids. The CDR3 sequence: CASNGLAAYEQYF. CDR3 coding DNA: TGTGCCAGCAACGGACTAGCGGCCTACGAGCAGTACTTC.

This chain links TRBV9 with TRBJ1-2; TRBD1 matches 10 bases. Germline V gene data show CDR1 as SGDLS and CDR2 as YYNGEE. The V segment lost 4 bases and the J segment 5 bases; nucleotides outside the gene matches: 5. This CDR3 comprises 14 residues. This chain's CDR3 is CASSSTGGLYGYTF. Here the CDR3 DNA reads TGTGCCAGCAGCTCGACAGGGGGCTTATATGGCTACACCTTC.

V gene TRBV7-8 combines with J gene TRBJ2-2, with D possibly matching TRBD2 (6 bases). CDR1 is SGHVS, CDR2 FQNEAQ, per germline. V shed 0 bases and J shed 1 base, with 9 bases lying between them. The CDR3 is 16 residues long. The CDR3 sequence: CASSLAPTRNTGELFF. CDR3 nucleotide sequence: TGTGCCAGCAGCTTAGCTCCGACTAGGAACACCGGGGAGCTGTTTTTT.

The CDR3 loop reads CASSPSVGLAGGPVVADTQYF. The DNA for the CDR3 is TGTGCCAGCAGTCCGAGCGTCGGACTAGCGGGAGGGCCGGTGGTAGCAGATACGCAGTATTTT. The chain employs TRBV27 and TRBJ2-3, with 15 bases identical to TRBD2. Germline assignment: CDR1 MNHEY and CDR2 SMNVEV (reference sequence). J lost 4 bases, V lost 5 bases, and 19 bases had no gene match. This CDR3 spans 21 amino acids.

This sequence joins TRBV7-9 and TRBJ2-3, with 8 nucleotides matching TRBD2. CDR1 SEHNR and CDR2 FQNEAQ come from the germline V gene (reference sequence). The trim removed 3 bases at V and 6 bases at J, leaving 8 bases unmatched. This CDR3 contains 15 residues. The CDR3 DNA reads as TGTGCCAGCAGCTTGGATTCGTTAGCGGGGGATACGCAGTATTTT. This codes for CASSLDSLAGDTQYF.

The sample holds one count of this clone. The rearrangement uses TRBV6-5 and TRBJ2-2, with 10 bases that match TRBD1. V was clipped by 6 bases and J by 6 bases; unmatched bases: 7. Germline CDR1 MNHEY, CDR2 SVGAGI. The CDR3 consists of 15 residues. This CDR3 is CASRRDRGVSGELFF. The DNA for the CDR3 is TGTGCCAGCAGGAGGGACAGGGGTGTGTCCGGGGAGCTGTTTTTT.

CDR3: CASSQANRVETQYF. The CDR3 coding sequence is TGCGCCAGCAGCCAAGCCAACAGGGTTGAGACCCAGTACTTC. The chain employs TRBV4-1 and TRBJ2-5, with a tentative D call TRBD1 (6 bases). Germline-derived CDR1 and CDR2 are MGHRA and YSYEKL. The V gene lost 1 base and the J gene lost 5 bases, with 11 bases spanning the gap. The CDR3 loop spans 14 amino acids.

The sample holds one count of this clone. V and J are TRBV6-5 and TRBJ2-7; D may match TRBD1 or TRBD2 (5 bases each). V was clipped by 5 bases and J by 5 bases, with 19 bases between them. Germline V gives CDR1 MNHEY, CDR2 SVGAGI. The CDR3 length is 15 residues. The CDR3 protein is CASSANGGEIDEQYF. The CDR3 DNA sequence: TGTGCCAGCAGTGCCAATGGGGGAGAGATAGACGAGCAGTACTTC.

The chain recombines TRBV6-8 with TRBJ2-1, with TRBD2 matching over 7 bases. The CDR3 contains 13 residues. Unmatched junction bases numbered 10, after V lost 11 bases and J lost 6 bases. Germline CDR1 and CDR2: MNHGY and SAAAGT. The CDR3 here is CAGPGLLLNEQFF. The CDR3 region has the DNA TGTGCCGGACCGGGACTACTCCTCAATGAGCAGTTCTTC.

This rearrangement joins TRBV27 to TRBJ1-2; no clear D. There are 14 residues in the CDR3. V was cut by 3 bases and J by 2 bases, with 10 bases left in between. Looked up from germline, CDR1 is MNHEY and CDR2 is SMNVEV (reference sequence). The CDR3 DNA reads as TGTGCCAGCAGTTTTTCGGACGGGAACTATGGCTACACCTTC. As protein: CASSFSDGNYGYTF.